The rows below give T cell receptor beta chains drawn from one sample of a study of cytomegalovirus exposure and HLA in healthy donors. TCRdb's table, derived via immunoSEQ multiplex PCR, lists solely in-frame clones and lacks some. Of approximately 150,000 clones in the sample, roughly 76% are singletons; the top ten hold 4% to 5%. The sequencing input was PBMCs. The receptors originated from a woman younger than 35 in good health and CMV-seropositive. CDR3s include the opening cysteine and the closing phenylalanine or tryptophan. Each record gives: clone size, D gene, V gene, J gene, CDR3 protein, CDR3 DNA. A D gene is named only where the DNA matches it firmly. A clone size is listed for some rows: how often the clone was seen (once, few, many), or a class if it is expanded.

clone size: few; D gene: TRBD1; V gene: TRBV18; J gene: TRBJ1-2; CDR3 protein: CASSPNGQGAYGYTF; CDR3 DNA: TGTGCCAGCTCACCGAACGGACAGGGGGCATATGGCTACACCTTC
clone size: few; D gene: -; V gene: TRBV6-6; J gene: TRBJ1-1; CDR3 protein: CASTAVAEAFF; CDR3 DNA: TGTGCCAGCACCGCGGTTGCTGAAGCTTTCTTT
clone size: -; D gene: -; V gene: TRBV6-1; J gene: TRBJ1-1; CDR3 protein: CASSVSRGPTEAFF; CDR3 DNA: TGTGCCAGCAGTGTGAGCAGGGGTCCCACTGAAGCTTTCTTT
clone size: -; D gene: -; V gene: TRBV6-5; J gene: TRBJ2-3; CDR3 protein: CASSGDLSDTQYF; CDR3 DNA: TGTGCCAGCAGTGGGGACTTATCAGATACGCAGTATTTT
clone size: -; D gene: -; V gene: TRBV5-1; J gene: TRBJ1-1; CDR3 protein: CASSLQGVGTEAFF; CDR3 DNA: TGCGCCAGCAGCTTACAAGGAGTAGGCACTGAAGCTTTCTTT
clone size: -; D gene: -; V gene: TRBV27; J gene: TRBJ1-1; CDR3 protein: CASSPIQGGVTEAFF; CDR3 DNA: TGTGCCAGCAGTCCGATCCAGGGTGGGGTTACTGAAGCTTTCTTT
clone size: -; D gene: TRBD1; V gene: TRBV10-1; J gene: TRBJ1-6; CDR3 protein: CASSLDRGRSPLHF; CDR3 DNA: TGCGCCAGCAGCTTGGACAGGGGTCGCTCACCCCTCCACTTT
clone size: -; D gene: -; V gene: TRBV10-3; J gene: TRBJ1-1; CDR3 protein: CAITGQLNTEAFF; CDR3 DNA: TGTGCCATCACCGGACAGTTGAACACTGAAGCTTTCTTT
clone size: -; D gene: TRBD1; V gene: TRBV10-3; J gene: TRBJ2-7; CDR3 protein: CAISGGQGVSLYEQYF; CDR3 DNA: TGTGCCATCAGTGGGGGACAGGGGGTGTCCCTCTACGAGCAGTACTTC
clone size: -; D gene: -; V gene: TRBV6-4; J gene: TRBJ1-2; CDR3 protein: CASSSRGATNYGYTF; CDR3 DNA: TGTGCCAGCAGTAGCAGGGGCGCTACTAACTATGGCTACACCTTC
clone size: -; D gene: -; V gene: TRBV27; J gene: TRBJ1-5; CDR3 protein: CASSSAGEFSNQPQHF; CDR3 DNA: TGTGCCAGCAGCTCGGCTGGGGAGTTTAGCAATCAGCCCCAGCATTTT
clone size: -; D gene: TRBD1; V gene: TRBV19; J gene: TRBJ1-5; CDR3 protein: CASSMDDRGGQPQHF; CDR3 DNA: TGTGCCAGTAGTATGGACGACAGGGGCGGCCAGCCCCAGCATTTT
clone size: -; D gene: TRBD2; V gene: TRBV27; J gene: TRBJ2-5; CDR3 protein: CASSFGSGGTETQYF; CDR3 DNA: TGTGCCAGCAGTTTCGGGAGCGGGGGGACGGAGACCCAGTACTTC
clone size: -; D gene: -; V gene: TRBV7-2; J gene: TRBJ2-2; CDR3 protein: CASSSSGGPGELFF; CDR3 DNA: TGTGCCAGCAGCTCTTCGGGGGGCCCCGGGGAGCTGTTTTTT
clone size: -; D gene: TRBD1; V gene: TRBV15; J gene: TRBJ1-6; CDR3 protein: CATSSPTGADSPLHF; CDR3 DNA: TGTGCCACCAGCAGTCCGACAGGGGCTGATTCACCCCTCCACTTT
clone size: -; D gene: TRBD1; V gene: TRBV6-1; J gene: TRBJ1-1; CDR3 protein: CASSETRGGLTEAFF; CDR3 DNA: TGTGCCAGCAGTGAGACGAGAGGGGGCCTGACTGAAGCTTTCTTT
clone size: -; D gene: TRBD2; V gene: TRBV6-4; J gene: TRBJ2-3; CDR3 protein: CASSKLAGEATDTQYF; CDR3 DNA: TGTGCCAGCAGTAAACTAGCGGGCGAAGCCACAGATACGCAGTATTTT
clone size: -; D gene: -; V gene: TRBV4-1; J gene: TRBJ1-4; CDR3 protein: CASSQVPVATNEKLFF; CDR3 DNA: TGCGCCAGCAGCCAAGTACCGGTCGCAACTAATGAAAAACTGTTTTTT
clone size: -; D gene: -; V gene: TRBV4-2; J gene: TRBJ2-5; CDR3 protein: CASSQDGTPQETQYF; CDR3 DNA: TGTGCCAGCAGCCAAGATGGGACACCACAAGAGACCCAGTACTTC
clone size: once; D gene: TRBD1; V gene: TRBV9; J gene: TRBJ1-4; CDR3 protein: CASSVDSGTVEKLFF; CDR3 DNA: TGTGCCAGCAGCGTAGATTCTGGGACAGTTGAAAAACTGTTTTTT
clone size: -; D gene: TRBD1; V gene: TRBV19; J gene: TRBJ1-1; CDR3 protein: CASSPRTGLNTEAFF; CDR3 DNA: TGTGCCAGTAGTCCCCGGACAGGTCTGAACACTGAAGCTTTCTTT
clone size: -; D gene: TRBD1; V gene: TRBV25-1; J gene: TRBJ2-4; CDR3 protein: CASSEYGGQGGAKNIQYF; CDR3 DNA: TGTGCCAGCAGTGAATACGGCGGACAGGGAGGAGCCAAAAACATTCAGTACTTC
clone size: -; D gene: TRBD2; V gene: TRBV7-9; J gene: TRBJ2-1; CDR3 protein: CASSALTSGPYNEQFF; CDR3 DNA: TGTGCCAGCAGCGCACTAACTAGCGGGCCCTACAATGAGCAGTTCTTC
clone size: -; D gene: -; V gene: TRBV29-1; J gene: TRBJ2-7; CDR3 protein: CSVEVRWSNEQYF; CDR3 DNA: TGCAGCGTTGAGGTACGGTGGTCCAACGAGCAGTACTTC